Sequencing of this T cell receptor (beta chain) was carried out in a study of blood T cell repertoires in COVID-19. Overall study context: Italy, Spain and the United States were the sources of the convalescent and acute COVID-19 samples. PBMCs, B-cell-depleted T cells, or T cells provided the cDNA or gDNA that made up the material.

The CDR3 is 13 amino acids. Looked up from germline, CDR1 is MNHEY and CDR2 is SMNVEV (reference sequence). V was shortened by 7 bases and J by 0 bases, with 7 bases between the two germline ends. The method was immunoSEQ multiplex PCR; TCRdb's version includes in-frame clones alone and lacks a portion of them. The sample has 200,000 or so clones; more than 75% are singletons. This rearrangement joins TRBV27 to TRBJ1-5; D possibly corresponds to TRBD1 (5 bases). The sequence was collected from a person aged 70 to 79 with COVID-19, enrolled during active disease. Sequencing was done on a sample of peripheral blood. CDR3 DNA: TGTGCCAGCAAAACAGGTAGCAATCAGCCCCAGCATTTT. This encodes CASKTGSNQPQHF.